This T cell receptor beta chain was sequenced during a study of T cell responses to AZD1222 COVID-19 vaccine. The method was immunoSEQ multiplex PCR; TCRdb's version includes in-frame clones alone and lacks a portion of them. This table holds about 140,000 clones, approximately 93% found once. A word on this clone: Its antigen remains unidentified.

Germline values: CDR1 ENHRY, CDR2 SYGVKD. The CDR3 runs 11 residues. General study findings and limits: White British people made up most donors, females outnumbered males, and clonal diversity was possibly underestimated. Breadth and depth of Spike-specific TCRs rose after two AZD1222 doses. Baseline antibody screening turned up just a handful of seropositive AZD1222 recipients.

The sequenced sample was peripheral blood, obtained on day 0 of MenACWY control vaccination. V is TRBV10-3 and J is TRBJ1-2, with D uncertain. The receptor was isolated from an adult in good health. CDR3 sequence: CAVGLPEDYTF. CDR3 sequence (DNA): TGTGCGGTTGGACTCCCGGAAGACTACACCTTC.